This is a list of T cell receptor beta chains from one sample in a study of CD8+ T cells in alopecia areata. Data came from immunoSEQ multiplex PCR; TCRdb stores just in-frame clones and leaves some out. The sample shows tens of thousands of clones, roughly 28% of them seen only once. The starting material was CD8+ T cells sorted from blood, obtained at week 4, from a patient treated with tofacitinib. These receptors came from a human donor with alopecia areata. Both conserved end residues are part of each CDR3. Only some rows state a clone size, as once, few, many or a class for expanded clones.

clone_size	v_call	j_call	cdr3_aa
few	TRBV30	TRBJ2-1	CAWSPMAGNEQFF
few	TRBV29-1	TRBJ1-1	CSAMNTEAFF
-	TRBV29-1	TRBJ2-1	CSVLNEQFF
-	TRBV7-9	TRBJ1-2	CASSLFPGQSSNYGYTF
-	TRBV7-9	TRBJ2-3	CASSFVGFADTQYF
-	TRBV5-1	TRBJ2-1	CASSFLGKAMDEQFF
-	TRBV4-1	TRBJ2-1	CASSQVWRNEQFF
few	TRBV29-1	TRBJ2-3	CSVDVLTSGIWSDTQYF
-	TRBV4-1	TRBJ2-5	CASSHLIQGGRPSGETQYF
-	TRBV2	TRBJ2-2	CASSVGTVNTGELFF
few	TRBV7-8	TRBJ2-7	CASSLASGGLYEQYF
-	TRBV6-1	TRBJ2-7	CASSEEAGAYEQYF
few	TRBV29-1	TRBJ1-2	CSVEPKYGYTF
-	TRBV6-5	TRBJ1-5	CASSPGQLNQPQHF
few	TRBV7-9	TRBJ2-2	CASSPAGELFF
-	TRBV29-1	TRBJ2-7	CSVVRGHPYEQYF
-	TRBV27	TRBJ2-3	CASSQTTDTQYF
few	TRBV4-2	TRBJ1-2	CASSQGPWGGSGYTF
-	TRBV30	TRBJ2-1	CAWRGQGRNEQFF
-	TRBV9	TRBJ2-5	CASSVGGFQGTQYF
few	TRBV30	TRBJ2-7	CAWSPGVGNYEQYF
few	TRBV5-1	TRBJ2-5	CASSEPQETQYF